This T cell receptor beta chain was captured by sequencing in a study of cytomegalovirus exposure and HLA in healthy donors. Study-wide points: Reported results showed that the classifier diagnosed cytomegalovirus status with high specificity and sensitivity. Rare TCR sequences dominated, though some public TCRs recurred in many donors. Specific recognition of CMV antigens was confirmed in vitro for a few chains (all CMV-associated).

TCRdb's table, derived via immunoSEQ multiplex PCR, lists solely in-frame clones and lacks some. Here the sample spans more than 60,000 clones, just over 95% being singletons. Among the approximately 110 subjects of the validation cohort, separate from the 666-subject first cohort, were the donors. In the case of this clone: The antigen remains undetermined.

The clonotype originates from a woman under 30 in good health and CMV-seropositive. The sequenced sample was PBMCs.

CDR3 amino acids: CASSQEAARRYGYTF. The CDR3 nucleotides are TGTGCCAGCAGTCAAGAGGCAGCCAGACGCTATGGCTACACCTTC. This rearrangement joins TRBV28 to TRBJ1-2; D unresolved. This CDR3 has 15 residues. V was clipped by 5 bases and J by 4 bases, with 17 bases between them. Germline V gene lookup returns CDR1 MDHEN and CDR2 SYDVKM.